This TCR beta chain was observed in a study of spatial heterogeneity in lung cancer. Study conclusions and caveats: Nonsynonymous mutations, ubiquitous and regional, were tracked respectively by counts of ubiquitous and regional expanded TCRs. Intratumoral expanded alpha and beta TCR counts were found to track tumor mutation counts. Estimates put coverage of tumor T cells roughly 6.9% for alpha and less than 15% for beta chains.

This clonotype has a handful of counts. Its specificity is unknown. On each TCR cDNA molecule, a unique molecular identifier was present. MiXCR, run by TCRdb on the 5' RACE reads, gives a single entry per CDR3 protein. The sample contains approximately 1,200 distinct CDR3 sequences, almost 30% of which appear only once. Time point specified: sample taken at primary tumor resection. Trimming took 3 bases from V and 7 from J, leaving 16 bases between them. CDR3 size: 15 residues. Germline CDR1 reads KGHSH; CDR2 reads LQKENI. The genes are TRBV18 and TRBJ1-3, with D unclear. The receptor was derived from a male donor with early-stage non-small cell lung cancer. Sequences were derived from lung tumor tissue, sampled at surgery. The CDR3 sequence: CASSPPSPTGNTIYF. For the CDR3, the DNA is TGTGCCAGCTCACCTCCGTCCCCGACGGGGAACACCATATATTTT.